The 27 T cell receptor beta chains given below trace back to one sample, sequenced in a study of cytomegalovirus exposure and HLA in healthy donors. The PCR made use of 60 Vbeta and 13 Jbeta primers. TCRdb keeps only in-frame clones here, not all; method: immunoSEQ multiplex PCR. Here the sample spans about 140,000 clones, approximately 80% being singletons. Sequencing was done on a sample of PBMCs. The receptors derive from a young woman in good health and CMV-seropositive.

The V call is TRBV11-2, the J call TRBJ2-5; 9 nucleotides match TRBD2. V lost 5 bases and J lost 2; bases outside the gene matches: 15. This CDR3 comprises 18 residues. Looked up from germline, CDR1 is SGHAT and CDR2 is FQNNGV. CDR3 amino acids: CASSLLVASGASQETQYF. CDR3 nucleotides: TGTGCCAGCAGCCTCTTGGTGGCTAGCGGGGCCTCTCAAGAGACCCAGTACTTC.

The rearrangement joins TRBV5-1 to TRBJ1-2, with 8 bases identical to TRBD1. Germline-derived CDR1 and CDR2 are SGHRS and YFSETQ. The CDR3 is 17 amino acids. The J segment lost 6 bases and the V segment lost 1 base, leaving 14 bases of the junction unmatched. Here the CDR3 reads CASSLQLVGTGFDGYTF. The CDR3 DNA is TGCGCCAGCAGCTTGCAATTGGTTGGGACAGGCTTTGATGGCTACACCTTC.

The chain is built from TRBV7-9 and TRBJ2-5; 7 positions match TRBD2. J was trimmed by 3 bases and V by 1 base; bases with no gene match: 17. Germline V gene sequence: CDR1 SEHNR, CDR2 FQNEAQ (reference sequence). The CDR3 contains 19 residues. CDR3 sequence: CASSLELVWYSGTEETQYF. The CDR3 bases are TGTGCCAGCAGCTTAGAGCTAGTATGGTACAGCGGGACTGAAGAGACCCAGTACTTC.

This chain connects TRBV7-2 to TRBJ1-3; tentative D call: TRBD1 (5 bases). Germline assignment: CDR1 SGHTA and CDR2 FQGNSA. The CDR3 spans 15 residues. V lost 5 bases and J 1 base, leaving 12 bases between the germline ends. The CDR3 is CASSRFQGSGNTIYF. CDR3 sequence (DNA): TGTGCCAGCAGCCGCTTCCAGGGTTCTGGAAACACCATATATTTT.

J is TRBJ2-7 and V is TRBV5-1; 7 nucleotides match TRBD1. Germline CDR1 is SGHRS and CDR2 is YFSETQ. The length of the CDR3 is 13 residues. Unmatched junction bases numbered 5, after V lost 5 bases and J lost 3 bases. The CDR3 protein is CASRIGQDYEQYF. The DNA of the CDR3 is TGCGCCAGCAGGATTGGACAGGACTACGAGCAGTACTTC.

This clone was counted only a few times. This chain connects TRBV14 to TRBJ1-1, with a tentative D call TRBD1 (5 bases). Germline assignment: CDR1 SGHDN and CDR2 FVKESK. The CDR3 consists of 14 residues. V was cut by 1 base and J by 4 bases, with 10 bases left in between. The chain's CDR3 is CASSQVFGGTEAFF. The CDR3 DNA follows: TGTGCCAGCAGCCAAGTTTTCGGGGGCACTGAAGCTTTCTTT.

The chain employs TRBV5-6 and TRBJ2-3; D perhaps matches TRBD1 (6 bases). The CDR3 extends over 15 amino acids. The germline gives CDR1 SGHDT, CDR2 YYEEEE. V gave up 0 bases and J gave up 2 bases, with 10 bases separating them. Written as DNA, the CDR3 is TGTGCCAGCAGCTTGGGGGGGCCCCACACAGATACGCAGTATTTT. Amino acid sequence: CASSLGGPHTDTQYF.

This chain joins TRBV6-1 and TRBJ1-3; the match to TRBD1 covers 7 bases. Germline V gene lookup returns CDR1 MNHNS and CDR2 SASEGT. Trimming removed 4 bases from V and 4 bases from J; junction bases left unmatched: 7. This CDR3 has 15 amino acids. CDR3 residues: CASSGQRTGGNTIYF. CDR3 sequence (DNA): TGTGCCAGCAGTGGACAACGGACAGGAGGAAACACCATATATTTT.

The V call is TRBV11-3, the J call TRBJ1-5; 8 bases align to TRBD1. In germline, CDR1 is SGHNT, CDR2 YENEEA. V lost 3 bases and J lost 2; bases outside the gene matches: 0. The CDR3 runs 14 residues. CDR3 nucleotide sequence: TGTGCCAGCAGCTTGACAGGGGGCAATCAGCCCCAGCATTTT. This gives the protein CASSLTGGNQPQHF. The full variable domain, rest sourced from reference TRBV11-3 and TRBJ1-5, is EAGVVQSPRYKIIEKKQPVAFWCNPISGHNTLYWYLQNLGQGPELLIRYENEEAVDDSQLPKDRFSAERLKGVDSTLKIQPAELGDSAVYLCASSLTGGNQPQHFGDGTRLSIL.

This sequence joins TRBV7-9 and TRBJ1-1; D remains ambiguous. The V gene's germline CDR1 is SEHNR and CDR2 FQNEAQ (reference sequence). The CDR3 consists of 14 residues. Trimming took off 3 bases at V and 1 base at J, with 9 bases between the two ends. The CDR3 DNA is TGTGCCAGCAGCTTTATTGAGAGGAACACTGAAGCTTTCTTT. Translation: CASSFIERNTEAFF.

The chain employs TRBV4-1 and TRBJ1-1, with D tentatively TRBD1 (6 bases). CDR3 length equals 15 residues. V lost 1 base and J 0 bases, leaving 9 bases between the germline ends. The V gene's germline CDR1 is MGHRA and CDR2 YSYEKL. The CDR3 sequence is CASSQGRGMNTEAFF. In DNA, the CDR3 is TGCGCCAGCAGCCAAGGCAGGGGAATGAACACTGAAGCTTTCTTT.

The rearrangement links TRBV19 to TRBJ1-2; 7 nucleotides match TRBD1. Germline CDR1 LNHDA, CDR2 SQIVND (reference sequence). V shed 5 bases, J shed 4 bases, and the junction held 7 bases outside the gene matches. The CDR3 contains 14 residues. The CDR3 reads CASSSGTDSYGYTF. In DNA, the CDR3 is TGTGCCAGTAGTTCCGGGACAGACTCCTATGGCTACACCTTC.

This clone was observed a handful of times. This chain uses TRBV18 with TRBJ1-5, with 7 nucleotides matching TRBD1. This CDR3 has 15 amino acids. Germline CDR1 and CDR2: KGHSH and LQKENI. V shed 3 bases and J 0 bases; nucleotides not matched to a gene: 2. DNA of the CDR3: TGTGCCAGCTCACCGGGACAGCTTAGCAATCAGCCCCAGCATTTT. This gives the protein CASSPGQLSNQPQHF.

The CDR3 nucleotides are TGTGCCAGTAGTATGGCCTCGAACACTGAAGCTTTCTTT. This sequence encodes CASSMASNTEAFF. The genes are TRBV19 and TRBJ1-1; D uncertain. This CDR3 has 13 amino acids. Germline V CDR1 and CDR2: LNHDA, SQIVND (reference sequence). Trimming pared 3 bases from V and 1 base from J, leaving 6 bases between.

This chain joins TRBV19 and TRBJ1-5; D remains unclear. The germline V gene encodes CDR1 LNHDA and CDR2 SQIVND (reference sequence). CDR3 length equals 17 residues. Trimming left V 1 base short and J 5 bases short, with 18 bases between. The CDR3 sequence is CASSIGAVRSLHQPQHF. CDR3 bases: TGTGCCAGTAGTATAGGGGCAGTTCGATCCCTCCATCAGCCCCAGCATTTT.

The rearrangement uses TRBV29-1 and TRBJ2-5, with 7 bases lining up with TRBD1. The J call may not be correct, given that the DNA end is closer to TRBJ2-7. CDR3 length: 14 amino acids. Germline V CDR1 and CDR2: SQVTM, ANQGSEA. DNA for the CDR3: TGCAGCGTTATCCGGGACAGAGCCTCCTACGAGCAGTACTTC. Translating it yields CSVIRDRASYEQYF.

The DNA for the CDR3 is TGTGCCAGCAGCTTATCCCGGGACATTTACGAGCAGTACTTC. The encoded protein is CASSLSRDIYEQYF. The V gene is TRBV7-2, the J gene TRBJ2-7; a weak D match, TRBD1 (6 bases). Germline assignment: CDR1 SGHTA and CDR2 FQGNSA. Trimming left V 2 bases short and J 4 bases short, with 12 bases between. The CDR3 loop spans 14 amino acids. Complete variable domain (other parts from reference TRBV7-2 and TRBJ2-7): GAGVSQSPSNKVTEKGKDVELRCDPISGHTALYWYRQSLGQGLEFLIYFQGNSAPDKSGLPSDRFSAERTGGSVSTLTIQRTQQEDSAVYLCASSLSRDIYEQYFGPGTRLTVT.

V is TRBV4-1 and J is TRBJ2-7; D might be TRBD1 (6 bases). The CDR3 has 15 amino acids. Per the germline V gene, CDR1 is MGHRA and CDR2 is YSYEKL. Trimming removed 0 bases at V and 4 bases at J, with 13 bases between. CDR3 nucleotide sequence: TGCGCCAGCAGCCAAGAACCCCAGGGGTGGTACGAGCAGTACTTC. It translates to CASSQEPQGWYEQYF.

This chain links TRBV11-1 with TRBJ2-7, with 10 positions matching TRBD1. The V gene's germline CDR1 is SGHAT and CDR2 FQDESV (reference sequence). This CDR3 contains 15 residues. The trim removed 2 bases at V and 5 bases at J, leaving 6 bases unmatched. The chain's CDR3 is CASSLYETGGNEQYF. CDR3 coding DNA: TGTGCCAGCAGCTTATATGAGACAGGGGGCAACGAGCAGTACTTC.

This clone was detected a few times. The gene calls are TRBV5-6 and TRBJ1-2; 7 positions match TRBD1. The junction had 8 bases not matched to a gene; V was cut back by 3 bases and J by 6 bases. CDR1 and CDR2 (germline): SGHDT, YYEEEE. This CDR3 spans 14 amino acids. CDR3 sequence (DNA): TGTGCCAGCAGCTGGCTGACAGGGAACAATGGCTACACCTTC. Amino acids: CASSWLTGNNGYTF. The whole variable domain, filled in from reference TRBV5-6 and TRBJ1-2, reads DAGVTQSPTHLIKTRGQQVTLRCSPKSGHDTVSWYQQALGQGPQFIFQYYEEEERQRGNFPDRFSGHQFPNYSSELNVNALLLGDSALYLCASSWLTGNNGYTFGSGTRLTVV.

This sequence joins TRBV5-6 and TRBJ2-3; perhaps TRBD2 as D (5 bases). This CDR3 is 16 amino acids long. In germline, CDR1 is SGHDT, CDR2 YYEEEE. V was pared by 4 bases and J by 2 bases, with 17 bases between. The chain's CDR3 is CASSGSGRFSTDTQYF. The DNA of the CDR3 is TGTGCCAGCAGCGGAAGCGGAAGATTTTCCACAGATACGCAGTATTTT.

The chain combines TRBV18 with TRBJ2-1; D gene ambiguous. This CDR3 has 16 amino acids. Per germline, CDR1 KGHSH and CDR2 LQKENI. Trimming took off 3 bases at V and 5 bases at J, with 17 bases between the two ends. DNA for the CDR3: TGTGCCAGCTCACCCCCATCCCCAGGAACAAACAATGAGCAGTTCTTC. It is translated as CASSPPSPGTNNEQFF.

V is TRBV14 and J is TRBJ1-3, with D uncertain. CDR3 length: 16 residues. V lost 0 bases to trimming and J lost 0 bases, with 9 bases between them. Germline V gene sequence: CDR1 SGHDN, CDR2 FVKESK. The DNA of the CDR3 is TGTGCCAGCAGCCAAGAGTTTAGGAGCTCTGGAAACACCATATATTTT. This codes for CASSQEFRSSGNTIYF.

This clone was detected only once. The chain carries TRBV23-1 and TRBJ2-2; 7 bases are shared with TRBD1. TRBV23-1 is annotated as an ORF whose role is uncertain. There are 19 residues in the CDR3. Trimming at V came to 11 bases and at J to 2 bases, leaving 23 bases not matched to a gene. CDR3 nucleotide sequence: TGCGCCCGGACAGGAGCCCCGCCCGGGGCCGGAAATAACACCGGGGAGCTGTTTTTT. It codes for CARTGAPPGAGNNTGELFF.

The rearrangement links TRBV30 to TRBJ1-1; possible D gene TRBD1, 5 bases. The CDR3 is 15 residues long. Germline V gene lookup returns CDR1 GTSNPN and CDR2 SVGIG (reference sequence). The germline V and J ends were trimmed by 2 bases and 4 bases, with 17 bases remaining between them. The CDR3 nucleotides read TGTGCCTGGAGTCCCCCGACCCCAAGGGGCACTGAAGCTTTCTTT. It is translated as CAWSPPTPRGTEAFF. The whole variable domain, filled in from reference TRBV30 and TRBJ1-1, reads SQTIHQWPATLVQPVGSPLSLECTVEGTSNPNLYWYRQAAGRGLQLLFYSVGIGQISSEVPQNLSASRPQDRQFILSSKKLLLSDSGFYLCAWSPPTPRGTEAFFGQGTRLTVV.

V usage is TRBV13 and J usage is TRBJ2-4; 11 bases line up with TRBD2. The V segment lost 4 bases and the J segment 7 bases; nucleotides outside the gene matches: 3. The germline V gene encodes CDR1 PRHDT and CDR2 FYEKMQ (reference sequence). CDR3 size: 14 residues. The CDR3 coding sequence is TGTGCCAGCAGCTCCTCTAGCGGGGGGAACATTCAGTACTTC. Protein sequence: CASSSSSGGNIQYF.

This chain links TRBV5-1 with TRBJ1-3, with 7 bases that match TRBD1. Germline loops: CDR1 SGHRS, CDR2 YFSETQ. The CDR3 has 15 residues. The V and J ends lost 0 bases and 6 bases, in that order; junction bases with no gene match: 6. The CDR3 reads CASSLDHGTVNTIYF. In DNA, the CDR3 is TGCGCCAGCAGCTTGGATCACGGGACAGTAAACACCATATATTTT.